These T cell receptor beta chains were read from a single sample in a study of T cell responses to AZD1222 COVID-19 vaccine. TCRdb's copy holds only in-frame clones and misses some; the assay was immunoSEQ multiplex PCR. Of under 110,000 clones in the sample, about 90% were seen once. The sample in question was peripheral blood, obtained on day 0 of AZD1222 vaccination. The receptors derive from an adult in good health. CDR3s include the opening cysteine and the closing phenylalanine or tryptophan. The D gene is left open where the match is weak. Expanded clones are given a class, and other clones once, few, many or no size at all.

j_call	clone_size	d_call	v_call	cdr3_nt	cdr3_aa
TRBJ1-4	few	.	TRBV2	TGTGCCAGCAGTGAGTCCTCAACTAATGAAAAACTGTTTTTT	CASSESSTNEKLFF
TRBJ1-5	.	.	TRBV28	TGTGCCAGCAGCAGACAACAGGGTTTAGGGTCGGTGGATCAGCCCCAGCATTTT	CASSRQQGLGSVDQPQHF
TRBJ1-1	.	TRBD1	TRBV7-3	TGTGCCAGCAGCCAGGACAGGGGGAACACTGAAGCTTTCTTT	CASSQDRGNTEAFF
TRBJ1-2	.	.	TRBV5-8	TGTGCCAGCAGCTTTACCCGAAACCTAAATGGCTACACCTTC	CASSFTRNLNGYTF
TRBJ2-1	.	.	TRBV7-9	TGTGCCAGCAGCTTGCCGCGGGATTATCCCTACAATGAGCAGTTCTTC	CASSLPRDYPYNEQFF
TRBJ2-2	.	.	TRBV7-3	TGTGCCAGCAAATCGGGAGTCAACACCGGGGAGCTGTTTTTT	CASKSGVNTGELFF
TRBJ1-4	few	.	TRBV7-8	TGTGCCAGCAGCTTAAATGCAGTTTCGGGAAAACTGTTTTTT	CASSLNAVSGKLFF
TRBJ1-6	once	.	TRBV24-1	TGTGCCACCAGTGATTTAGGGACCCCAGGGTCCCACTCCTATAATTCACCCCTCCACTTT	CATSDLGTPGSHSYNSPLHF
TRBJ2-3	.	.	TRBV5-1	TGCGCCAGCAGTTTGAGGGTAGCGGACACAGATACGCAGTATTTT	CASSLRVADTDTQYF
TRBJ1-1	.	.	TRBV28	TGTGCCAGCAGTCCCGGCCTTAAAAGGTTGGAGAACACTGAAGCTTTCTTT	CASSPGLKRLENTEAFF
TRBJ1-3	.	TRBD1	TRBV7-3	TGTGCCAGCAGCTTACTAGGGACAGGGACTGGAAACACCATATATTTT	CASSLLGTGTGNTIYF
TRBJ1-5	.	.	TRBV7-2	TGTGCCAGCAGCTTTTCTGGAGATAGCAATCAGCCCCAGCATTTT	CASSFSGDSNQPQHF
TRBJ1-2	.	TRBD1	TRBV19	TGTGCCAGTAGTCCCAGACAGGGAGAAGGTCGCGGCTACACCTTC	CASSPRQGEGRGYTF
TRBJ1-1	.	.	TRBV29-1	TGCAGCGTTGAATCGGGACTAAATATGAACACTGAAGCTTTCTTT	CSVESGLNMNTEAFF
TRBJ2-7	.	TRBD2	TRBV11-1	TGTGCCAGCAGCGAATATTCCCTGGGTAGCGGGTACGAGCAGTACTTC	CASSEYSLGSGYEQYF
TRBJ2-3	few	.	TRBV19	TGTGCCAGTAGTATGGGTCGCCCGGACTTAAAAGGGAAAGATACGCAGTATTTT	CASSMGRPDLKGKDTQYF
TRBJ2-1	.	.	TRBV11-3	TGTGCCAGCAGCCCCCCCCCGGGCCGGGGTTTCGGTGAGCAGTTCTTC	CASSPPPGRGFGEQFF
TRBJ1-1	.	.	TRBV10-3	TGTGCCATCAAGGGGGAAGGTTATAGAATGAACACTGAAGCTTTCTTT	CAIKGEGYRMNTEAFF
TRBJ1-1	.	TRBD1	TRBV5-1	TGCGCCAGCAGCTCCGGGACAGGGGGCGAGAAGGACACTGAAGCTTTCTTT	CASSSGTGGEKDTEAFF
TRBJ1-2	.	.	TRBV5-1	TGCGCCAGCAGCTTGTCTCAAACCTATGGCTACACCTTC	CASSLSQTYGYTF
TRBJ1-1	.	.	TRBV18	TGTGCCAGCTCACGGAACACTGAAGCTTTCTTT	CASSRNTEAFF
TRBJ1-3	.	.	TRBV6-5	TGTGCCAGCAGTTACTCGAGAGAGGGCGGAAACACCATATATTTT	CASSYSREGGNTIYF
TRBJ1-6	.	TRBD1	TRBV4-2	TGTGCCAGCAGCCAAGAGACAGGGGTGGATTCACCCCTCCACTTT	CASSQETGVDSPLHF
TRBJ1-2	.	.	TRBV4-1	TGCGCCAGCAGCCTCATCGGGCAGGGGACTGCCTATGGCTACACCTTC	CASSLIGQGTAYGYTF
TRBJ1-2	once	.	TRBV19	TGTGCCAGTAGTATAGATGGTTGGCAGAGGTTTGCCCCAGGGAGAGATTCGGACGGCTACACCTTC	CASSIDGWQRFAPGRDSDGYTF
TRBJ1-4	.	TRBD1	TRBV4-2	TGTGCCAGCAGCCAAGTTGAGGGACAGGGAGCAACTAATGAAAAACTGTTTTTT	CASSQVEGQGATNEKLFF
TRBJ2-2	.	.	TRBV7-7	TGTGCCAGCAGCCCTCAAACAAACACCGGGGAGCTGTTTTTT	CASSPQTNTGELFF
TRBJ1-1	.	.	TRBV3-1/TRBV3-2	TGTGCCAGCAGCCAACGATTCACAGGCGCCGGGACTGAAGCTTTCTTT	CASSQRFTGAGTEAFF
TRBJ2-7	.	TRBD1	TRBV28	TGTGCCAGCAGTTTATTGGGACAGGCCTACGAGCAGTACTTC	CASSLLGQAYEQYF
TRBJ1-1	few	.	TRBV7-2	TGTGCCAGCAGCCCCGACAGGTATCATACTGAAGCTTTCTTT	CASSPDRYHTEAFF
TRBJ2-1	.	TRBD1	TRBV3-1/TRBV3-2	TGTGCCAGCAGCCTTGCTACAGGGGGCCAGGGAAATGAGCAGTTCTTC	CASSLATGGQGNEQFF
TRBJ2-3	.	TRBD2	TRBV7-9	TGTGCCAGCAGCTTACGGCCGACTAGCGCAGATACGCAGTATTTT	CASSLRPTSADTQYF
TRBJ2-1	.	TRBD2	TRBV7-2	TGTGCCAGCAGCTTAGTGGGGTCTAGCGGGAGGGCCGGCAATGAGCAGTTCTTC	CASSLVGSSGRAGNEQFF
TRBJ1-4	.	.	TRBV3-1/TRBV3-2	TGTGCCAGCAGCCAGGGGGCGGCTAATGAAAAATTGTTTTTT	CASSQGAANEKLFF
TRBJ2-7	.	TRBD1	TRBV6-1	TGTGCCAGCAGTGATGGAGACAGGGATCGCGAGCAGTACTTC	CASSDGDRDREQYF
TRBJ2-7	.	TRBD1	TRBV18	TGTGCCAGCTCACCCAGGGGGAACTACGAGCAGTACTTC	CASSPRGNYEQYF
TRBJ1-6	.	.	TRBV6-5	TGTGCCAGCAGTTACACAGGGATTAACAGCAATTCACCCCTCCACTTT	CASSYTGINSNSPLHF
TRBJ2-3	.	TRBD1	TRBV20-1	TGCAGTGCTATTGAGGGGGACAGGGGAATCGATACGCAGTATTTT	CSAIEGDRGIDTQYF
TRBJ1-1	.	TRBD1	TRBV10-1	TGCGCCAGCAGTACAGGGGTCCTCACTGAAGCTTTCTTT	CASSTGVLTEAFF
TRBJ1-2	.	.	TRBV28	TGTGCCAGCACCAGGGGCCCCCATGGCTACACCTTC	CASTRGPHGYTF
TRBJ2-7	.	TRBD1	TRBV27	TGTGCCAGCAGTTTAGGGACAGGGGTCCACGAGCAGTACTTC	CASSLGTGVHEQYF
TRBJ1-4	.	.	TRBV5-4	TGTGCCAGCAGCTTCGGGGGGGTTGATGAAAAACTGTTTTTT	CASSFGGVDEKLFF
TRBJ1-5	once	TRBD1	TRBV5-1	TGCGCCAGCAGCTTCACAGGGGGTGGGCAGCCCCAGCATTTT	CASSFTGGGQPQHF
TRBJ1-1	.	.	TRBV5-1	TGCGCCAGCAGCTTGGGGACGGGCCTGAACACTGAAGCTTTCTTT	CASSLGTGLNTEAFF
TRBJ2-7	.	TRBD1	TRBV19	TGTGCCAGTAGTACCCGACAGGGTTCCAACGAGCAGTACTTC	CASSTRQGSNEQYF
TRBJ1-4	.	.	TRBV11-2	TGTGCCAGCAGCCTAGGACGTTTGGACGAAAAACTGTTTTTT	CASSLGRLDEKLFF
TRBJ2-1	many	TRBD1	TRBV4-1	TGCGCCAGCAGCCGATCATTCCAGGGGGCGCTTAAGTTCTTC	CASSRSFQGALKFF
TRBJ2-7	few	.	TRBV29-1	TGCAGCGTTGGGGTCGGACTCCAATCCTACGAGCAGTACTTC	CSVGVGLQSYEQYF
TRBJ2-7	.	.	TRBV11-3	TGTGCCAGCAGCTTTACTAGTTCGAGCGAGCAGTACTTC	CASSFTSSSEQYF
TRBJ2-1	.	TRBD2	TRBV19	TGTGCCAGTAAGAGGGCTAGCGGGGTAATAGTCGATGAGCAGTTCTTC	CASKRASGVIVDEQFF
TRBJ1-4	.	TRBD1	TRBV6-5	TGTGCCAGCAGCGGGACAGGGGTCGAAAAACTGTTTTTT	CASSGTGVEKLFF
TRBJ1-4	few	.	TRBV4-1	TGCGCCAGCAGCCAAGTCCCCGGAGGTAATGAAAAACTGTTTTTT	CASSQVPGGNEKLFF
TRBJ2-5	.	.	TRBV9	TGTGCCAGCAGCGTAGATGGTATAGAGACCCAGTACTTC	CASSVDGIETQYF
TRBJ2-3	.	TRBD2	TRBV6-5	TGTGCCAGCCGGACTAGTTCCGCAGATACGCAGTATTTT	CASRTSSADTQYF
TRBJ2-2	.	.	TRBV7-6	TGTGCCAGCAGCTTAGCCCAGAACACCGGGGAGCTGTTTTTT	CASSLAQNTGELFF
TRBJ1-5	.	.	TRBV12-3/TRBV12-4	TGTGCCAGCAGTTCTTACCAATCACAGCATTTT	CASSSYQSQHF
TRBJ1-1	.	.	TRBV30	TGTGCCTGGAGTGTAAAACACCTGGACACTGAAGCTTTCTTT	CAWSVKHLDTEAFF
TRBJ1-1	.	.	TRBV5-4	TGTGCCACCACTCCGAACACTGAAGCTTTCTTT	CATTPNTEAFF
TRBJ1-1	.	TRBD1	TRBV5-1	TGCGCCAGCAGAAAGGATTTGGGGACAGGGCCTCTGGGAGCTTTCTTT	CASRKDLGTGPLGAFF
TRBJ1-1	.	.	TRBV3-1/TRBV3-2	TGTGCCAGCAGCCACCCTGTGGCCAGACGGATGAACACTGAAGCTTTCTTT	CASSHPVARRMNTEAFF